Shown below are 27 T cell receptor beta chains from a single sample sequenced in a study of CD8 T cells in Susac syndrome. RNA amounts of roughly 0.5 to 1 ug underwent reverse transcription with random hexamers. TCRdb recomputed calls from the immunoSEQ multiplex PCR reads with MiXCR, one row per CDR3 protein. The sample consists of 50,000 to 65,000 distinct CDR3 sequences, approximately 90% of them appearing once. Input material: CD8+ T cells from PBMCs. The receptors were gathered from a human donor in good health.

This clonotype has just one count. This sequence joins TRBV6-5 and TRBJ2-2; 10 nucleotides line up with TRBD2. Germline V CDR1 and CDR2: MNHEY, SVGAGI. V was clipped by 0 bases and J by 1 base; unmatched bases: 8. The CDR3 consists of 19 residues. This CDR3 reads CASSYSERGGRWNTGELFF. CDR3 DNA sequence: TGTGCCAGCAGTTACTCGGAGCGGGGGGGCCGGTGGAACACCGGGGAGCTGTTTTTT.

This clonotype was seen a handful of times. This chain connects TRBV6-2 or TRBV6-3 to TRBJ2-3, with no clear D. The germline V gene encodes CDR1 MNHEY and CDR2 SVGEGT. Trimming took off 4 bases at V and 2 bases at J, with 1 base between the two ends. This CDR3 contains 11 residues. This CDR3 is CASSSTDTQYF. The CDR3 nucleotides are TGTGCCAGCAGTTCCACAGATACGCAGTATTTT.

On this clonotype: Given the absence of the conserved phenylalanine or tryptophan at the CDR3 end, a read error is likely. CDR3 sequence reads: CASSQEEEAVEQYL. Written as DNA, the CDR3 is TGTGCCAGCAGCCAAGAAGAGGAGGCAGTCGAGCAGTACCTC. This rearrangement joins TRBV14 to TRBJ2-7, with D possibly TRBD2 on 5 matching bases. CDR3 size: 14 residues. V lost 0 bases to trimming and J lost 6 bases, with 12 bases between them. Germline V gives CDR1 SGHDN, CDR2 FVKESK.

The CDR3 sequence: CASSDRRSSYEQYF. CDR3 nucleotides: TGTGCCAGCTCAGACAGGAGATCTTCCTACGAGCAGTACTTC. The V and J genes are TRBV18 and TRBJ2-7; weak D call: TRBD1 (6 bases). This CDR3 is built from 14 residues. Germline V gene lookup returns CDR1 KGHSH and CDR2 LQKENI. Between the trimmed V and J ends, which lost 5 bases and 1 base, there was a span of 12 bases.

The CDR3: CASSARDRDEKNEKLFF. CDR3 bases: TGTGCCAGCAGCGCCCGGGACAGGGACGAGAAGAATGAAAAACTGTTTTTT. This chain links TRBV13 with TRBJ1-4, with 9 bases lining up with TRBD1. Germline trimming cut 5 bases from V and 5 bases from J; bases unmatched to any gene: 12. The CDR3 is 17 residues long. The germline gives CDR1 PRHDT, CDR2 FYEKMQ (reference sequence).

The chain carries TRBV5-1 and TRBJ1-1; 9 bases are a match to TRBD1. Per the germline V gene, CDR1 is SGHRS and CDR2 is YFSETQ. After removal of 4 bases from V and 0 bases from J, the junction contained 4 bases not matched to a gene. The CDR3 length is 15 residues. CDR3 protein: CASSGGTGLNTEAFF. In DNA form, the CDR3 reads TGCGCCAGCAGCGGCGGGACAGGGCTGAACACTGAAGCTTTCTTT.

The genes are TRBV4-1 and TRBJ2-1; unclear D gene. Germline CDR1 MGHRA, CDR2 YSYEKL. Trimming removed 0 bases from V and 1 base from J, with 13 bases in between. This CDR3 is built from 17 residues. In nucleotides, the CDR3 is TGCGCCAGCAGCCAAGATCGCGAGGAGATATCCTACAATGAGCAGTTCTTC. Its translation: CASSQDREEISYNEQFF.

The chain carries TRBV7-9 and TRBJ2-1; no definite D call. With 4 bases removed from V and 8 bases from J, the gap between germline ends came to 9 bases. Per the germline V gene, CDR1 is SEHNR and CDR2 is FQNEAQ (reference sequence). CDR3 length: 12 amino acids. CDR3 protein: CASSSRRDEQFF. The CDR3 DNA reads TGTGCCAGCAGCTCCCGGAGAGATGAGCAGTTCTTC. Variable domain in full (rest from reference TRBV7-9 and TRBJ2-1): DTGVSQNPRHKITKRGQNVTFRCDPISEHNRLYWYRQTLGQGPEFLTYFQNEAQLEKSRLLSDRFSAERPKGSFSTLEIQRTEQGDSAMYLCASSSRRDEQFFGPGTRLTVL.

The CDR3 here is CASSAGNTEAFF. Here the CDR3 DNA reads TGTGCCAGCAGTGCAGGGAACACTGAAGCTTTCTTT. The rearrangement uses TRBV6-6 and TRBJ1-1; D uncertain. Germline V gene data show CDR1 as MNHNY and CDR2 as SVGAGI (reference sequence). The CDR3 spans 12 residues. V was cut by 5 bases and J by 1 base, with 5 bases left in between.

This clonotype has a single count. V gene TRBV6-5 combines with J gene TRBJ1-2, with D unresolved. The CDR3 has 15 residues. The V gene's germline CDR1 is MNHEY and CDR2 SVGAGI. Deletions cut 6 bases from V and 4 bases from J, with 18 bases between. CDR3 sequence reads: CASSPRHRTFYGYTF. DNA of the CDR3: TGTGCCAGCAGCCCCCGACACCGAACCTTCTATGGCTACACCTTC.

This rearrangement joins TRBV5-1 to TRBJ1-6; D gene uncertain. Germline loops: CDR1 SGHRS, CDR2 YFSETQ. The CDR3 consists of 15 residues. With 2 bases removed from V and 5 bases from J, the gap between germline ends came to 11 bases. The CDR3 sequence: CASSFGPVDNSPLHF. The CDR3 DNA is TGCGCCAGCAGCTTCGGGCCGGTAGATAATTCACCCCTCCACTTT.

With respect to this clonotype: At one end, the junction sequence differs from germline, possibly due to a read error. CDR3 protein: CASSHPPDGSSENTIYF. In nucleotides, the CDR3 is TGCGCCAGCAGCCATCCACCGGACGGGAGCTCTGAAAACACCATATATTTT. The chain has TRBV4-1 and TRBJ1-3; no definite D call. CDR1 is MGHRA, CDR2 YSYEKL, per germline. This CDR3 has 17 residues.

This clonotype was observed a single time. The V gene is TRBV5-1, the J gene TRBJ2-4, with D perhaps given as TRBD1 or TRBD2 (7 bases each). V shed 0 bases and J shed 3 bases, with 19 bases lying between them. The CDR3 sequence is 18 residues long. In germline, CDR1 is SGHRS, CDR2 YFSETQ. Here the CDR3 reads CASSLAETGRADKNIQYF. CDR3 coding DNA: TGCGCCAGCAGCTTGGCGGAGACAGGGAGGGCAGACAAAAACATTCAGTACTTC.

The chain employs TRBV6-2 or TRBV6-3 and TRBJ2-1; no definite D call. V shed 0 bases and J shed 13 bases, with 13 bases lying between them. Germline CDR1 and CDR2: MNHEY and SVGEGT. CDR3 size: 13 residues. The CDR3 region has the DNA TGTGCCAGCAGTTACTCGAACTTCGCCCCTCAGTTCTTC. This encodes CASSYSNFAPQFF.

The J gene is TRBJ1-1, the V gene TRBV12-5, with D hard to call. The V end was cut by 3 bases, the J end by 1 base, with 12 bases between. Germline CDR1 and CDR2: LGHNT and FRNRAP. The CDR3 sequence is 15 residues long. The chain's CDR3 is CASGFWVLGNTEAFF. The CDR3 coding sequence is TGTGCTAGTGGTTTTTGGGTATTGGGGAACACTGAAGCTTTCTTT.

The J gene is TRBJ2-1, the V gene TRBV7-9; D is possibly TRBD2 (7 bases). The CDR3 is made up of 15 amino acids. With 5 bases removed from V and 1 base from J, the gap between germline ends came to 12 bases. Germline V CDR1 and CDR2: SEHNR, FQNEAQ (reference sequence). The CDR3 spells CASSGRGQSYNEQFF. CDR3 DNA: TGTGCCAGCAGCGGGCGGGGGCAGTCCTACAATGAGCAGTTCTTC. The full variable domain, in which reference TRBV7-9 and TRBJ2-1 provide the parts outside the CDR3, is DTGVSQNPRHKITKRGQNVTFRCDPISEHNRLYWYRQTLGQGPEFLTYFQNEAQLEKSRLLSDRFSAERPKGSFSTLEIQRTEQGDSAMYLCASSGRGQSYNEQFFGPGTRLTVL.

The V gene is TRBV7-2, the J gene TRBJ2-5; no firm D call. There are 14 residues in the CDR3. The ends were cut back, 5 bases at V and 2 bases at J, with 12 bases in the middle. In germline, CDR1 is SGHTA, CDR2 FQGNSA. CDR3 sequence reads: CASSTTVNQETQYF. The CDR3 DNA reads TGTGCCAGCAGCACAACAGTAAATCAAGAGACCCAGTACTTC.

CDR3 sequence reads: CASSLAEGIHNEQFF. The CDR3 DNA sequence: TGCGCCAGCAGCTTGGCGGAAGGGATTCACAATGAGCAGTTCTTC. The chain has TRBV5-1 and TRBJ2-1; D remains ambiguous. The CDR3 consists of 15 residues. Trimming left V 0 bases short and J 5 bases short, with 12 bases between. The germline CDR1 and CDR2 sequences are SGHRS and YFSETQ.

As for this clonotype: A read error may account for a junction end that differs from germline. CDR3 protein: CASSERWQGADSGANVLNF. The DNA for the CDR3 is TGTGCCAGCAGTGAAAGGTGGCAGGGGGCCGATTCTGGGGCCAACGTCCTGAATTTC. This chain links TRBV2 with TRBJ2-6; 8 bases fit TRBD1. The CDR3 is 19 residues long. The germline V gene has CDR1 SNHLY and CDR2 FYNNEI.

This rearrangement joins TRBV4-1 to TRBJ2-1, with TRBD1 matching over 10 bases. The V segment lost 4 bases and the J segment 7 bases; nucleotides outside the gene matches: 4. This CDR3 has 14 amino acids. Germline CDR1 reads MGHRA; CDR2 reads YSYEKL. CDR3 in amino acids: CASSPGTGVNEQFF. The CDR3, as DNA: TGCGCCAGCAGCCCCGGGACAGGGGTGAATGAGCAGTTCTTC.

This clonotype was recorded once. The chain couples TRBV7-9 to TRBJ1-2; 7 nucleotides agree with TRBD1. The J segment lost 4 bases and the V segment lost 5 bases, leaving 7 bases of the junction unmatched. The CDR3 spans 14 residues. CDR1 and CDR2 (germline): SEHNR, FQNEAQ (reference sequence). The CDR3 sequence: CASSPRQGRYGYTF. The CDR3 DNA is TGTGCCAGCAGCCCCCGACAGGGCCGCTATGGCTACACCTTC.

The chain combines TRBV5-4 with TRBJ2-1; 10 nucleotides align to TRBD1. CDR3 length: 16 amino acids. The V and J ends lost 4 bases and 8 bases, in that order; junction bases with no gene match: 12. In germline, CDR1 is SGHNT, CDR2 YYREEE (reference sequence). The CDR3 loop reads CASSPTGDRGLHEQFF. DNA of the CDR3: TGTGCCAGCAGCCCAACCGGGGACAGGGGTCTCCATGAGCAGTTCTTC.

V gene TRBV6-1 combines with J gene TRBJ2-3; possibly TRBD1 or TRBD2 for D (6 bases each). CDR3 size: 17 residues. Between the trimmed V and J ends, which lost 0 bases and 6 bases, there was a span of 19 bases. Germline CDR1 is MNHNS and CDR2 is SASEGT. This CDR3 reads CASSEAVVPLGGDTQYF. The CDR3, as DNA: TGTGCCAGCAGTGAAGCGGTCGTCCCTCTAGGGGGGGATACGCAGTATTTT.

V gene TRBV6-1 combines with J gene TRBJ2-1; 13 nucleotides agree with TRBD2. Trimming cost V 5 bases and J 8 bases; bases outside gene matches: 9. CDR1 and CDR2 (germline): MNHNS, SASEGT. The CDR3 consists of 16 residues. The CDR3 DNA reads as TGTGCCAGCAGTCTCGGACTAGCGGGGGCTAGCGATGAGCAGTTCTTC. It yields the protein CASSLGLAGASDEQFF.

This clonotype came up once. V usage is TRBV27 and J usage is TRBJ1-5; weak D call: TRBD1 (6 bases). The V end was cut by 10 bases, the J end by 2 bases, with 12 bases between. This CDR3 contains 13 residues. The germline V gene encodes CDR1 MNHEY and CDR2 SMNVEV (reference sequence). CDR3 DNA sequence: TGTGCCACGAGGGGGTATGGCAATCAGCCCCAGCATTTT. This encodes CATRGYGNQPQHF.

This clonotype is a singleton in its sample. The chain recombines TRBV5-6 with TRBJ2-7; TRBD1 aligns across 8 bases. Germline-derived CDR1 and CDR2 are SGHDT and YYEEEE. The V segment lost 2 bases and the J segment 3 bases; nucleotides outside the gene matches: 4. The CDR3 length is 14 residues. CDR3 bases: TGTGCCAGCAGCTTCCCAGGGGGCGTCTACGAGCAGTACTTC. It translates to CASSFPGGVYEQYF. Looking up the rest from reference TRBV5-6 and TRBJ2-7 gives the full variable domain: DAGVTQSPTHLIKTRGQQVTLRCSPKSGHDTVSWYQQALGQGPQFIFQYYEEEERQRGNFPDRFSGHQFPNYSSELNVNALLLGDSALYLCASSFPGGVYEQYFGPGTRLTVT.

V usage is TRBV19 and J usage is TRBJ2-7; D is tentatively TRBD1 or TRBD2 (6 bases each). CDR1 LNHDA and CDR2 SQIVND come from the germline V gene (reference sequence). Trimming took 3 bases from V and 7 from J, leaving 10 bases between them. The CDR3 has 12 residues. CDR3 amino acids: CASSMGGSEQYF. In DNA form, the CDR3 reads TGTGCCAGTAGTATGGGGGGCTCTGAGCAGTACTTC.